The clone carrying this TCR beta chain has just one count. The data were obtained in a study of T cell clonotyping in hematopoietic cell transplantation. Looking at the study overall: Recipients' pretransplant samples followed cytoreduction.

Indicated time point: recipient sample about 28 days before transplant, after cytoreduction. Recipient blood drawn about 28 days pretransplant and days 30, 100, 180 after. This CDR3 region has 14 residues. CDR1 is MNHEY, CDR2 SMNVEV, per germline (reference sequence). Trimming removed 2 bases from V and 1 base from J; junction bases left unmatched: 0. Generated by immunoSEQ multiplex PCR, the TCRdb table keeps only in-frame clones and is missing some. The sample has roughly 16,000 clones, 85% to 95% seen once. The chain employs TRBV27 and TRBJ1-1, with 8 bases that match TRBD1. The origin of this receptor is a man younger than 35 with biphenotypic leukemia. Some clones in this sample may be carry-over from other donors' samples. Sample: peripheral blood mononuclear cells, taken before stem cell transplant. The CDR3 sequence is CASSLGTGNTEAFF. The CDR3, as DNA: TGTGCCAGCAGTTTAGGGACAGGGAACACTGAAGCTTTCTTT.